The 27 T cell receptor beta chains in this list originate from one sample, sequenced in a study of cytomegalovirus exposure and HLA in healthy donors. The PCR had 60 Vbeta and 13 Jbeta primers. The protocol was immunoSEQ multiplex PCR, while the TCRdb copy is restricted to in-frame clones and leaves out a portion. Of roughly 180,000 clones listed, roughly four fifths were seen once; the top ten hold about 1.5%. Sequencing was carried out using PBMCs. These receptor sequences come from a young man in good health and CMV-seronegative.

V usage is TRBV13 and J usage is TRBJ2-5; TRBD2 might be the D (5 bases). CDR1 and CDR2 from the germline V gene are PRHDT and FYEKMQ (reference sequence). The CDR3 spans 15 residues. V was cut by 4 bases and J by 5 bases, with 17 bases left in between. In nucleotides, the CDR3 is TGTGCCAGCAGCTCGAGGGCCGGGCTGGGGGAGACCCAGTACTTC. It codes for CASSSRAGLGETQYF.

The chain is built from TRBV14 and TRBJ1-6; possible D gene TRBD1, 5 bases. Between the trimmed V and J ends, which lost 0 bases and 10 bases, there was a span of 13 bases. The CDR3 has 15 residues. Germline V gene sequence: CDR1 SGHDN, CDR2 FVKESK. CDR3: CASSQESQGRSPLHF. The CDR3 nucleotides are TGTGCCAGCAGCCAAGAGTCCCAGGGAAGGTCACCCCTCCACTTT.

The chain links TRBV14 to TRBJ2-3; 8 positions match TRBD2. Germline CDR1 is SGHDN and CDR2 is FVKESK. V was clipped by 4 bases and J by 4 bases; unmatched bases: 10. The CDR3 loop spans 16 amino acids. Written as DNA, the CDR3 is TGTGCCAGCAGCCCCCGGCACGGGAGGGCAGCAGATACGCAGTATTTT. Its protein product is CASSPRHGRAADTQYF.

The chain links TRBV27 to TRBJ2-7; 7 bases are shared with TRBD1. The V segment lost 5 bases and the J segment 5 bases; nucleotides outside the gene matches: 9. The CDR3 covers 14 residues. Germline V gene sequence: CDR1 MNHEY, CDR2 SMNVEV (reference sequence). This CDR3 is CASSIDRVLNEQYF. CDR3 nucleotides: TGTGCCAGCAGTATCGACAGGGTTCTAAACGAGCAGTACTTC.

V usage is TRBV2 and J usage is TRBJ2-1; 11 nucleotides match TRBD2. This CDR3 is 14 amino acids long. V gave up 7 bases and J gave up 5 bases; unmatched junction bases: 4. In germline, CDR1 is SNHLY, CDR2 FYNNEI. The CDR3 DNA follows: TGTGCCAGCATACTAGCGGGGGAAAACAATGAGCAGTTCTTC. The encoded protein is CASILAGENNEQFF.

In the case of this clone: This specimen includes other DNA sequences encoding the same CDR3. The chain carries TRBV2 and TRBJ1-5, with a tentative D call TRBD1 (5 bases). Germline CDR1 and CDR2: SNHLY and FYNNEI. This CDR3 comprises 12 residues. The V and J ends lost 9 bases and 6 bases respectively, with 12 bases between them. CDR3 protein: CASSRDSQPQHF. The DNA of the CDR3 is TGTGCCAGTAGTCGCGACAGTCAGCCCCAGCATTTT.

The V and J genes are TRBV28 and TRBJ2-7; D is unresolved. V lost 2 bases, J lost 0 bases, and 8 bases lay in between. In germline, CDR1 is MDHEN, CDR2 SYDVKM. The CDR3 contains 14 residues. CDR3 in DNA: TGTGCCAGCAGTTTAACCACCAGCTCCTACGAGCAGTACTTC. It codes for CASSLTTSSYEQYF.

The CDR3 region is CASSEERTYNEQFF. CDR3 nucleotides: TGTGCCAGCAGTGAGGAGCGGACCTACAATGAGCAGTTCTTC. The rearrangement joins TRBV6-4 to TRBJ2-1; perhaps TRBD2 as D (5 bases). This CDR3 is 14 amino acids long. V dropped 3 bases and J dropped 2 bases, with 8 bases sitting between them. Germline CDR1 and CDR2: MRHNA and SNTAGT.

This rearrangement joins TRBV28 to TRBJ2-1, with D possibly being TRBD2 (5 bases). The germline CDR1 and CDR2 sequences are MDHEN and SYDVKM. The length of the CDR3 is 15 residues. Trimming pared 4 bases from V and 6 bases from J, leaving 16 bases between. The CDR3 nucleotides read TGTGCCAGCAGTTCACCCCCGGACGGGATCAATGAGCAGTTCTTC. Protein product: CASSSPPDGINEQFF.

This chain connects TRBV28 to TRBJ1-5; TRBD1 might be the D (5 bases). Trimming stripped 7 bases from V and 5 bases from J, with 18 bases between. The V gene's germline CDR1 is MDHEN and CDR2 SYDVKM. CDR3 length: 15 amino acids. The CDR3 DNA reads as TGTGCCAGCATCCCGGGGGGGAGACACTATCAGCCCCAGCATTTT. Protein product: CASIPGGRHYQPQHF.

V usage is TRBV18 and J usage is TRBJ1-2, with 9 bases lining up with TRBD1. From germline, CDR1 is KGHSH and CDR2 LQKENI. V lost 3 bases, J lost 7 bases, and 12 bases stayed unmatched. There are 16 residues in the CDR3. DNA of the CDR3: TGTGCCAGCTCACCGGCCGGACAGGGGATTTTTCGTGGCTACACCTTC. Amino acid sequence: CASSPAGQGIFRGYTF.

The CDR3, as DNA: TGCAGCGTGAGCGGGAGGGCCTCCTACGAGCAGTACTTC. This translates into CSVSGRASYEQYF. The chain uses TRBV29-1 and TRBJ2-7; 10 nucleotides line up with TRBD2. The ends lost 6 bases at V and 0 bases at J; junction bases unmatched: 2. The length of the CDR3 is 13 residues. Germline V gene lookup returns CDR1 SQVTM and CDR2 ANQGSEA.

The chain links TRBV12-5 to TRBJ2-1; the D gene is possibly TRBD2 (6 bases). V was cut by 7 bases and J by 3 bases, with 19 bases left in between. The germline V gene has CDR1 LGHNT and CDR2 FRNRAP. CDR3 length: 16 residues. The CDR3 loop is CASAEERRALYNEQFF. The CDR3 DNA reads as TGTGCTAGTGCCGAGGAGAGGAGGGCCCTCTACAATGAGCAGTTCTTC.

This clone was seen just once. The chain couples TRBV15 to TRBJ2-3; 9 nucleotides align to TRBD1. Germline lookup yields CDR1 LNHNV and CDR2 YYDKDF (reference sequence). The CDR3 is made up of 16 amino acids. V lost 5 bases and J lost 2; bases outside the gene matches: 8. CDR3 bases: TGTGCCACCAGCTCCCCGGGACAGGGTATCACAGATACGCAGTATTTT. It translates to CATSSPGQGITDTQYF.

The rearrangement links TRBV6-6 to TRBJ2-1; the D is unclear. Germline loops: CDR1 MNHNY, CDR2 SVGAGI (reference sequence). Trimming cost V 2 bases and J 5 bases, with 7 bases left between them. This CDR3 spans 13 amino acids. In nucleotides, the CDR3 is TGTGCCAGCAGTTACGCGATGAACAATGAGCAGTTCTTC. Its protein product is CASSYAMNNEQFF.

The chain has TRBV5-6 and TRBJ2-2, with a tentative D call TRBD2 (7 bases). V shed 4 bases and J shed 9 bases, with 19 bases lying between them. The CDR3 has 15 amino acids. Germline CDR1 and CDR2: SGHDT and YYEEEE. CDR3 coding DNA: TGTGCCAGCAGCGGGGGGGGGCGCCTCAACCGGGAGCTGTTTTTT. It codes for CASSGGGRLNRELFF. The whole variable domain, remainder taken from reference TRBV5-6 and TRBJ2-2, is DAGVTQSPTHLIKTRGQQVTLRCSPKSGHDTVSWYQQALGQGPQFIFQYYEEEERQRGNFPDRFSGHQFPNYSSELNVNALLLGDSALYLCASSGGGRLNRELFFGEGSRLTVL.

This chain connects TRBV5-1 to TRBJ1-4, with no clear D. The CDR3 length is 14 residues. Germline values: CDR1 SGHRS, CDR2 YFSETQ. Trimming removed 0 bases at V and 7 bases at J, with 10 bases between. The DNA for the CDR3 is TGCGCCAGCAGCTTGGCGGGAGTGGGTGAAAAACTGTTTTTT. Its protein is CASSLAGVGEKLFF.

V usage is TRBV4-1 and J usage is TRBJ1-5; 11 nucleotides line up with TRBD1. The CDR3 has 15 residues. V trimming: 4 bases; J trimming: 6 bases; junction bases outside the gene matches: 5. In germline, CDR1 is MGHRA, CDR2 YSYEKL. The CDR3 nucleotides read TGCGCCAGCAGCCTTGGGACAGGGGGGGGTCAGCCCCAGCATTTT. The encoded protein is CASSLGTGGGQPQHF.

V is TRBV28 and J is TRBJ2-5, with D possibly being TRBD2 (5 bases). Germline-derived CDR1 and CDR2 are MDHEN and SYDVKM. The V end lost 4 bases, the J end lost 3 bases, and 15 bases lay between the germline ends. This CDR3 comprises 15 residues. CDR3 protein: CASSYGERREETQYF. CDR3 nucleotide sequence: TGTGCCAGCAGTTACGGGGAGAGGCGGGAAGAGACCCAGTACTTC.

The chain employs TRBV11-3 and TRBJ2-5, with TRBD2 identical over 8 bases. With V trimmed by 5 bases and J by 11 bases, 10 bases remained unmatched. This CDR3 spans 13 amino acids. Per germline, CDR1 SGHNT and CDR2 YENEEA. CDR3 loop: CASSPGGAREQYF. The CDR3 DNA sequence: TGTGCCAGCAGCCCCGGGGGGGCACGGGAGCAGTACTTC.

This rearrangement joins TRBV5-1 to TRBJ2-5; 8 bases map to TRBD2. There are 16 residues in the CDR3. V gave up 4 bases and J gave up 5 bases; unmatched junction bases: 13. Looked up from germline, CDR1 is SGHRS and CDR2 is YFSETQ. The CDR3 DNA reads TGCGCCAGCAGCCAACTTGGCGCGGGAGGCGCGGAGACCCAGTACTTC. Protein: CASSQLGAGGAETQYF.

The chain joins TRBV4-1 to TRBJ2-3, with 7 bases matching TRBD1. CDR3 size: 16 residues. Trimming cost V 3 bases and J 2 bases; bases outside gene matches: 8. Germline CDR1 and CDR2: MGHRA and YSYEKL. DNA of the CDR3: TGCGCCAGCAGCCAGCGCCGGGACAGCTACACAGATACGCAGTATTTT. This sequence encodes CASSQRRDSYTDTQYF.

V is TRBV7-9 and J is TRBJ1-1; no clear D gene. Germline assignment: CDR1 SEHNR and CDR2 FQNEAQ (reference sequence). The CDR3 covers 13 residues. Trimming stripped 3 bases from V and 1 base from J, with 6 bases between. CDR3 bases: TGTGCCAGCAGCTTTTCGGGGAACACTGAAGCTTTCTTT. This gives the protein CASSFSGNTEAFF.

This chain links TRBV28 with TRBJ2-4; D is unresolved. The V gene's germline CDR1 is MDHEN and CDR2 SYDVKM. The CDR3 is 16 amino acids. Trimming took off 8 bases at V and 0 bases at J, with 17 bases between the two ends. The DNA for the CDR3 is TGTGCCAGCTCTCGGCCAGGCCTCCTAGCCAAAAACATTCAGTACTTC. Translated: CASSRPGLLAKNIQYF.

The V and J genes are TRBV5-1 and TRBJ2-3, with 8 bases matching TRBD2. This CDR3 region has 16 residues. V gave up 0 bases and J gave up 2 bases; unmatched junction bases: 5. Germline V gives CDR1 SGHRS, CDR2 YFSETQ. The DNA for the CDR3 is TGCGCCAGCAGCTTGGCCACGGGGGGGATCACAGATACGCAGTATTTT. It encodes CASSLATGGITDTQYF.

This clone was recorded once. The chain couples TRBV7-8 to TRBJ2-7; 11 bases align to TRBD2. V shed 0 bases and J 4 bases; nucleotides not matched to a gene: 2. The CDR3 has 15 amino acids. Germline V gene sequence: CDR1 SGHVS, CDR2 FQNEAQ. CDR3 DNA sequence: TGTGCCAGCAGCTTAGCCCTAGCGGGAGGATACGAGCAGTACTTC. It encodes CASSLALAGGYEQYF.

This clone was counted between two and nine times. This chain links TRBV11-3 with TRBJ2-2; D is possibly TRBD1 (5 bases). V was pared by 2 bases and J by 0 bases, with 10 bases between. The CDR3 totals 16 residues. Germline V lookup: CDR1 SGHNT, CDR2 YENEEA. The CDR3 DNA follows: TGTGCCAGCAGCTTAAGGGGCGCCACGAACACCGGGGAGCTGTTTTTT. This encodes CASSLRGATNTGELFF.